The 18 T cell receptor beta chains below were found in one sample sequenced in a study of blood T cells in healthy people across ages. A second PCR of roughly 7 to 11 cycles used a sample-barcoded 5' primer and a J-beta primer mix. TCRdb reprocessed the 5' RACE reads with MiXCR, giving one entry per CDR3 protein. There are roughly 800,000 distinct CDR3 sequences in the sample; roughly 64% occur only once, and 22% lies in the top ten. The sequencing input was blood. These receptors came from a man younger than 40 in good health.

This clonotype was counted a few times. This chain joins TRBV11-2 and TRBJ2-7; D remains ambiguous. This CDR3 has 14 amino acids. The germline V and J ends were trimmed by 3 bases and 2 bases, with 11 bases remaining between them. CDR1 is SGHAT and CDR2 is FQNNGV in the germline V gene. CDR3 sequence reads: CASSFLQTAYEQYF. CDR3 in DNA: TGTGCCAGCAGCTTCCTGCAGACTGCCTACGAGCAGTACTTC.

About this clonotype: One end of the junction fails to match germline, which may point to a read error. The V and J genes are TRBV7-9 and TRBJ2-4; TRBD2 is a possible D gene (5 bases). The DNA end is more similar to TRBJ2-7, so the J call may be wrong. This CDR3 is built from 14 residues. Germline V gene sequence: CDR1 SEHNR, CDR2 FQNEAQ (reference sequence). The CDR3 sequence: CGSVSPGSTYEQYF. The CDR3 DNA sequence: TGTGGCAGCGTCTCCCCGGGGTCCACCTACGAGCAGTACTTC.

The rearrangement joins TRBV7-9 to TRBJ2-2; TRBD2 is a possible D gene (5 bases). In germline, CDR1 is SEHNR, CDR2 FQNEAQ (reference sequence). Trimming removed 8 bases at V and 5 bases at J, with 15 bases between. The CDR3 runs to 14 residues. The chain's CDR3 is CASRGRVSTGELFF. The DNA of the CDR3 is TGTGCCAGCCGGGGAAGGGTATCGACCGGGGAGCTGTTTTTT. Drawing the rest from reference TRBV7-9 and TRBJ2-2, the complete variable domain is DTGVSQNPRHKITKRGQNVTFRCDPISEHNRLYWYRQTLGQGPEFLTYFQNEAQLEKSRLLSDRFSAERPKGSFSTLEIQRTEQGDSAMYLCASRGRVSTGELFFGEGSRLTVL.

V gene TRBV7-2 combines with J gene TRBJ2-5; TRBD2 aligns across 7 bases. Germline V CDR1 and CDR2: SGHTA, FQGNSA. The CDR3 loop spans 14 amino acids. V lost 5 bases to trimming and J lost 3 bases; unmatched junction nucleotides: 6. CDR3 residues: CASSPTGLEETQYF. DNA of the CDR3: TGTGCCAGCAGCCCTACCGGACTAGAAGAGACCCAGTACTTC.

The chain combines TRBV20-1 with TRBJ2-7, with 16 bases aligning to TRBD2. V was pared by 6 bases and J by 1 base, with 6 bases of the junction left unmatched. Germline CDR1 and CDR2: DFQATT and SNEGSKA (reference sequence). The CDR3 sequence is 16 residues long. As DNA, the CDR3 is TGCAGTGCCATGGGACTAGCGGGAGGGGCATCCTACGAGCAGTACTTC. This translates into CSAMGLAGGASYEQYF.

The gene calls are TRBV29-1 and TRBJ2-5; D perhaps matches TRBD2 (6 bases). The germline gives CDR1 SQVTM, CDR2 ANQGSEA. The V and J ends lost 2 bases and 7 bases respectively, with 11 bases between them. The CDR3 is 12 residues long. CDR3 region: CSVESVGGTQYF. In DNA, the CDR3 is TGCAGCGTTGAATCCGTGGGGGGGACCCAGTACTTC.

This sequence joins TRBV5-1 and TRBJ2-1; TRBD2 might be the D (6 bases). With 4 bases removed from V and 0 bases from J, the gap between germline ends came to 17 bases. In germline, CDR1 is SGHRS, CDR2 YFSETQ. This CDR3 has 17 amino acids. This CDR3 is CASSPGTRGSSYNEQFF. The CDR3 bases are TGCGCCAGCAGCCCCGGGACTCGCGGAAGCTCCTACAATGAGCAGTTCTTC.

The rearrangement links TRBV9 to TRBJ2-1; weak D call: TRBD2 (5 bases). Germline CDR1 and CDR2: SGDLS and YYNGEE. CDR3 size: 15 residues. V shed 1 base and J shed 9 bases, with 17 bases lying between them. The CDR3 loop reads CASSVYGGWESEQFF. The CDR3 coding sequence is TGTGCCAGCAGCGTATATGGAGGATGGGAGAGTGAGCAGTTCTTC.

The rearrangement joins TRBV29-1 to TRBJ2-2, with no clear D. From germline, CDR1 is SQVTM and CDR2 ANQGSEA. The CDR3 has 12 amino acids. Trimming stripped 4 bases from V and 0 bases from J, with 3 bases between. Here the CDR3 DNA reads TGCAGCGTTGCACCGAACACCGGGGAGCTGTTTTTT. This translates into CSVAPNTGELFF.

The CDR3 sequence: CASSFQGAMGTQYF. In DNA, the CDR3 is TGTGCCAGCAGCTTCCAGGGGGCAATGGGGACCCAGTACTTC. This rearrangement joins TRBV11-1 to TRBJ2-5; TRBD1 matches at 8 bases. Germline values: CDR1 SGHAT, CDR2 FQDESV (reference sequence). The CDR3 has 14 residues. After removal of 3 bases from V and 7 bases from J, the junction contained 7 bases not matched to a gene.

A remark on this clonotype: An end of the junction differs from the germline gene, which may be a read error. The chain joins TRBV7-2 to TRBJ2-1; 10 nucleotides line up with TRBD2. CDR1 is SGHTA and CDR2 is FQGNSA in the germline V gene. The CDR3 loop spans 14 amino acids. CDR3 nucleotide sequence: TGTGCCAGCAGCGTAGCGGGAGGTAAGAATGAGCAGTTCTTC. It encodes CASSVAGGKNEQFF.

The rearrangement joins TRBV4-2 to TRBJ2-7; 12 bases match TRBD1. From germline, CDR1 is LGHNA and CDR2 YNFKEQ. V lost 1 base to trimming and J lost 9 bases; unmatched junction nucleotides: 7. The CDR3 consists of 15 residues. DNA for the CDR3: TGTGCCAGCAGCCAAGCGGGACAGGGGGCGATAGGGCAGTACTTC. It translates to CASSQAGQGAIGQYF.

In this sample, this clonotype turned up a few times. J is TRBJ2-6 and V is TRBV15; no clear D gene. The V gene lost 0 bases and the J gene lost 2 bases, with 17 bases spanning the gap. This CDR3 has 19 residues. Germline CDR1 is LNHNV and CDR2 is YYDKDF (reference sequence). DNA of the CDR3: TGTGCCACCAGCAGAGATTTTGAGACCCCCAACGCTGGGGCCAACGTCCTGACTTTC. It translates to CATSRDFETPNAGANVLTF.

The rearrangement uses TRBV20-1 and TRBJ2-7; D is perhaps TRBD2 (5 bases). CDR1 and CDR2 (germline): DFQATT, SNEGSKA (reference sequence). V was trimmed by 5 bases and J by 4 bases, leaving 12 bases between them. The CDR3 has 12 residues. The CDR3 is CSALGLRYEQYF. As DNA, the CDR3 is TGCAGTGCTCTAGGACTGAGGTACGAGCAGTACTTC.

This clonotype has a single count. This sequence joins TRBV4-3 and TRBJ2-7; D assignment may be TRBD1 or TRBD2 (5 bases each). V was trimmed by 4 bases and J by 6 bases, leaving 16 bases between them. The CDR3 covers 14 residues. Germline assignment: CDR1 LGHNA and CDR2 YSLEER. The DNA of the CDR3 is TGCGCCAGCAGCCCCGGGACCGTTCCTGGCGAGCAGTACTTC. Amino acids: CASSPGTVPGEQYF.

Regarding this clonotype: Relative to the germline gene, one junction end is altered; a read error may explain this. DNA for the CDR3: TGTGCCAGCAGCTTTCCTCTAGCGGGAGTCGAAGATGCGCAGTATTTT. Amino acid sequence: CASSFPLAGVEDAQYF. The chain uses TRBV7-2 and TRBJ2-3; 10 bases are shared with TRBD2. The CDR3 spans 16 residues. Germline loops: CDR1 SGHTA, CDR2 FQGNSA.

This clonotype was seen a single time. The CDR3: CASRLPGHESYF. The CDR3 DNA reads TGTGCCAGCAGATTACCGGGACACGAATCGTACTTC. The chain has TRBV28 and TRBJ2-5, with TRBD1 as a possible D gene (6 bases). V lost 6 bases, J lost 13 bases, and 18 bases lay in between. Germline assignment: CDR1 MDHEN and CDR2 SYDVKM. The CDR3 runs 12 residues.

The gene calls are TRBV3-1 and TRBJ1-5; D unresolved. This CDR3 spans 12 amino acids. The germline gives CDR1 LGHDT, CDR2 YNNKEL (reference sequence). V was trimmed by 0 bases and J by 4 bases, leaving 1 base between them. Written as DNA, the CDR3 is TGTGCCAGCAGCCAAGAGAATCAGCCCCAGCATTTT. This sequence encodes CASSQENQPQHF.